This is a list of T cell receptor beta chains from one sample in a study of beta chain features in type 1 diabetes. Clones were read by immunoSEQ multiplex PCR, and TCRdb kept only the in-frame ones, dropping some. Here the sample spans nearly 350,000 clones, around 9% being singletons. The specimen was central memory CD4+ T cells from blood. The receptors were gathered from a man under 40 with type 1 diabetes. CDR3s include the opening cysteine and the closing phenylalanine or tryptophan. A D gene is named only where the DNA matches it firmly. Clone size is shown for a subset of rows, as once, few, many or a class of expanded clone.

TRBV7-2	-	TRBD2	TRBJ2-3	TGTGCCAGCAGCGGCGGGGGGGGAGATACGCAGTATTTT	CASSGGGGDTQYF
TRBV18	few	TRBD2	TRBJ2-5	TGTGCCAGCTCTAGCGGGGGAGAGACCCAGTACTTC	CASSSGGETQYF
TRBV27	-	-	TRBJ2-1	TGTGCCAGCAGTATCGGTCAGGGCTACTACAATGAGCAGTTCTTC	CASSIGQGYYNEQFF
TRBV10-3	few	-	TRBJ1-2	TGTGCCATCAGTGATAAGGGGCTTGGGGATGGCTACACCTTC	CAISDKGLGDGYTF
TRBV11-2	few	-	TRBJ2-1	TGTGCCAGCAGCTTAGCGAGAGTAGGGCATGAGCAGTTCTTC	CASSLARVGHEQFF
TRBV6-6	few	-	TRBJ2-1	TGTGCCAGCACCGTTACCAGGGAAGGGTCCAATGAGCAGTTCTTC	CASTVTREGSNEQFF
TRBV5-1	few	-	TRBJ2-3	TGCGCCAGCAGCTTCGCGGGGCCGGCCGCAGATACGCAGTATTTT	CASSFAGPAADTQYF
TRBV9	-	TRBD1	TRBJ1-2	TGTGCCAGCAGTGGGACAGGGGCCTATGGCTACACCTTC	CASSGTGAYGYTF
TRBV7-8	few	TRBD1	TRBJ1-1	TGTGCCAGCAGCTTCATGGGACAGTCCTTGAACACTGAAGCTTTCTTT	CASSFMGQSLNTEAFF
TRBV29-1	few	-	TRBJ2-1	TGCAGCGGGTCCTACAATGAGCAGTTCTTC	CSGSYNEQFF
TRBV2	few	-	TRBJ2-3	TGTGCCAGCAGTGAGGGGTGGCAACCCACAGATACGCAGTATTTT	CASSEGWQPTDTQYF
TRBV5-1	-	-	TRBJ1-2	TGCGCCAGCAGCTGGGGAGGTGCGCGTGGCTACACCTTC	CASSWGGARGYTF
TRBV18	-	-	TRBJ1-1	TGTGCCAGCTCACCCCGTGGGCAGAACACTGAAGCTTTCTTT	CASSPRGQNTEAFF
TRBV5-4	-	-	TRBJ1-2	TGTGCCAGCAGCTTCGACCGGGACTCTTATGGCTACACCTTC	CASSFDRDSYGYTF
TRBV4-3	-	-	TRBJ2-2	TGCGCCAGCAGCGCGAGACTACCACACACCGGGGAGCTGTTTTTT	CASSARLPHTGELFF
TRBV5-1	-	TRBD1	TRBJ1-5	TGCGCCAGCAGCTTACGTCGACAGGGGACGACAAGCAATCAGCCCCAGCATTTT	CASSLRRQGTTSNQPQHF
TRBV28	few	-	TRBJ1-4	TGTGCCAGCTCCCTGGGTCGAAATGAAAAACTGTTTTTT	CASSLGRNEKLFF
TRBV7-2	few	TRBD1	TRBJ2-5	TGTGCCAGCAGCCCCAGGGACAGATCTGGGGAGACCCAGTACTTC	CASSPRDRSGETQYF
TRBV7-2	-	-	TRBJ2-5	TGTGCCAGCAGCGCCTCTCAAGAGACCCAGTACTTC	CASSASQETQYF
TRBV5-4	few	-	TRBJ2-2	TGTGCCAGCAGTTTCCAAGGGGGGGTTAACACCGGGGAGCTGTTTTTT	CASSFQGGVNTGELFF
TRBV18	-	-	TRBJ2-3	TGTGCCAGCTCACCGAACAGTCTCACAGATACGCAGTATTTT	CASSPNSLTDTQYF
TRBV9	-	TRBD2	TRBJ2-3	TGTGCCAGCAGCGTCGGACTAGCGGGGACTTTCACAGATACGCAGTATTTT	CASSVGLAGTFTDTQYF
TRBV7-2	few	-	TRBJ1-1	TGTGCCAGCAGCTCGGCAGGCAAGAACACTGAAGCTTTCTTT	CASSSAGKNTEAFF
TRBV10-3	-	-	TRBJ1-1	TGTGCCATCAGTGAGTCTGGACGTGAAGCTTTCTTT	CAISESGREAFF
TRBV14	many	-	TRBJ2-2	TGTGCCAGCAGCCAAGCCCATATCGGGGGGAACACCGGGGAGCTGTTTTTT	CASSQAHIGGNTGELFF
TRBV28	few	-	TRBJ1-5	TGTGCCAGCAGTCAATCCTCGAGAGACAGCGCCCTCGGAGGCAATCAGCCCCAGCATTTT	CASSQSSRDSALGGNQPQHF
TRBV7-2	once	TRBD2	TRBJ2-5	TGTGCCAGCAGCCCCCGGGAGGGGCAAGAGACCCAGTACTTC	CASSPREGQETQYF
TRBV5-6	many	-	TRBJ2-6	TGTGCCAGCAGCTTACCGAACGATGGGGCCAACGTCCTGACTTTC	CASSLPNDGANVLTF
TRBV29-1	-	-	TRBJ2-5	TGCAGCGTTGACGTGGGGACTCTCGAGACCCAGTACTTC	CSVDVGTLETQYF
TRBV28	many	-	TRBJ1-4	TGTGCCAGCAGTTGGAACACGAATGAAAAACTGTTTTTT	CASSWNTNEKLFF
TRBV7-9	-	-	TRBJ1-1	TGTGCCAGCAGCGCGAGTAGGTGGGACACTGAAGCTTTCTTT	CASSASRWDTEAFF
TRBV7-9	many	-	TRBJ2-5	TGTGCCAGCAGCTTAAGTCATCCTGGAGGAGAGACCCAGTACTTC	CASSLSHPGGETQYF
TRBV7-9	few	TRBD1	TRBJ1-5	TGTGCCAGCAGCTACGGGACAGGGGGATCGCAGCCCCAGCATTTT	CASSYGTGGSQPQHF
TRBV18	-	TRBD2	TRBJ2-2	TGTGCCAGCTCACCACCTGGACTAGCGGGGCCCACCGGGGAGCTGTTTTTT	CASSPPGLAGPTGELFF
TRBV10-3	few	-	TRBJ2-7	TGTGCCATTAAAGGCAACAGGGAGAACGACGAGCAGTACTTC	CAIKGNRENDEQYF
TRBV23-1	many	-	TRBJ2-5	TGCGCCAGCAGTATCGGGGGAAGGGCGCCCGGACTTGGGACCCAGTACTTC	CASSIGGRAPGLGTQYF
TRBV6-5	few	-	TRBJ1-2	TGTGCCAGCAGACCGGACGGAAACTATGGCTACACCTTC	CASRPDGNYGYTF
TRBV10-2	few	-	TRBJ2-6	TGCGCCAGCAGTGAGAAGGGGAGCTCTGGGGCCAACGTCCTGACTTTC	CASSEKGSSGANVLTF
TRBV5-1	-	-	TRBJ2-6	TGCGCCAGCAGCTCCCGGGGTACAGGTTGGACTGGGGCCAACGTCCTGACTTTC	CASSSRGTGWTGANVLTF
TRBV2	few	-	TRBJ2-5	TGTGCCAGCAGGAAAGAGTACCAAGAGACCCAGTACTTC	CASRKEYQETQYF
TRBV4-3	few	-	TRBJ2-3	TGCGCCAGCAGCCAAGTAAGAACAGATACGCAGTATTTT	CASSQVRTDTQYF
TRBV30	few	TRBD1	TRBJ1-4	TGTGCCTGGAGTGGACAGGGGGTCGCCAATGAAAAACTGTTTTTT	CAWSGQGVANEKLFF
TRBV14	-	-	TRBJ1-1	TGTGCCAGCAGCCTTTACAGGGCCGGAGACACTGAAGCTTTCTTT	CASSLYRAGDTEAFF
TRBV29-1	few	-	TRBJ2-5	TGCAGCGTTGGAGAGACCCAGTACTTC	CSVGETQYF
TRBV19	-	TRBD2	TRBJ2-3	TGTGCCAGTAGGCCAATAGCGGGGGACACAGATACGCAGTATTTT	CASRPIAGDTDTQYF
TRBV11-2	-	-	TRBJ1-1	TGTGCCAGCAGCTTAGTTGAAGGGACCGAAGCTTTCTTT	CASSLVEGTEAFF
TRBV6-5	-	TRBD1	TRBJ2-1	TGTGCCAGCAGTGACGGGACAGCTGGAAATGAGCAGTTCTTC	CASSDGTAGNEQFF
TRBV6-6	-	-	TRBJ2-3	TGTGCCAGCAGTTTGCAGGCAGATACGCAGTATTTT	CASSLQADTQYF
TRBV6-5	few	-	TRBJ2-3	TGTGCCAGCCGGGACCCGGGGACAGATACGCAGTATTTT	CASRDPGTDTQYF
TRBV2	-	-	TRBJ2-3	TGTGCCAGCACTCCACGCGGGGGCAGCACAGATACGCAGTATTTT	CASTPRGGSTDTQYF